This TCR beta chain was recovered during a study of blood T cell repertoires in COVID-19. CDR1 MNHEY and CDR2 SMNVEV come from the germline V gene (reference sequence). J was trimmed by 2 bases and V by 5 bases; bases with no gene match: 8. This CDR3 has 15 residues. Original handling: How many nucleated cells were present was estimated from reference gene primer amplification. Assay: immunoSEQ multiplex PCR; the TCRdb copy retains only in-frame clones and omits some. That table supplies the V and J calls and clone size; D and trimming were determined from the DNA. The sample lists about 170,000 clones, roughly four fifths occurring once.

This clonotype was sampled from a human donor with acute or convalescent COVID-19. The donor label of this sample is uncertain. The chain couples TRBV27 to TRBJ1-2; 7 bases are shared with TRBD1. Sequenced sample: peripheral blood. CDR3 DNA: TGTGCCAGCAGTAATAGGGGGCAAGGGAACTATGGCTACACCTTC. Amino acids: CASSNRGQGNYGYTF.